The present TCR beta chain was sequenced within a study of blood T cell repertoires in COVID-19 (TCRdb year 2020). Study-level background: Collaborator samples came from the United States, Italy and Spain and covered acute and convalescent phases of COVID-19. The material from the prospective study consisted of cDNA or gDNA derived from T cells, B-cell-depleted T cells, or PBMCs. Subjects who had been exposed to COVID-19, were actively infected with it, or had recovered from it provided the deeply sampled blood TCRbeta repertoires that made up the dataset. The repertoires were made available in a free public database intended to serve as a resource for research on the immune response to SARS-CoV-2. The samples were drawn from the first 160 participants of the ongoing ImmuneRACE study and from over 950 subjects provided by 6 global collaborators. A de-identified subject ID, COVID-19 status, age in years and sex were almost always included in the sample metadata. Where available, HLA class I and class II types were obtained from metadata supplied by the sample provider rather than from assay-based typing. The paper's findings and limits, for the study overall: Clinical and demographic metadata were provided uncurated, with the amount varying by source and participant.

V loses 4 bases, J loses 5 bases, and the germline ends lie 14 bases apart. CDR3 length: 14 amino acids, cysteine to phenylalanine. CDR3 DNA only is kept here, 42 bases in frame from base 1. The germline V gene gives CDR1 as KGHSH and CDR2 as LQKENI. This clone was seen a single time. No cognate antigen has been identified for it. Nothing much larger sits one base from this clone, and base qualities are not available. TCRbeta CDR3 regions were amplified from genomic DNA by means of the immunoSEQ Assay, a bias-controlled multiplex PCR. As for the original processing: The number of nucleated cells in each sample was estimated from the amplification of reference gene primers within the assay. To quantify the absolute abundance of each unique TCRbeta CDR3 rearrangement, sequence reads were collapsed and filtered. Productive Simpson clonality was computed per sample as the square root of Simpson's diversity index over productive rearrangements. The source is immuneACCESS, and TCRdb retained only in-frame sequences with V and J called. Part of the clones is not carried over; for the studies checked, unresolved V genes explain less than half of this, and the remainder is unexplained. Clonal size and the V and J genes are those of that table, whereas D and trimming came from the DNA. This sample lists around 260,000 clones; approximately 87% were detected once. The top ten hold about 1.6% of the sample.

Another Seattle source contributed samples from volunteer blood donors who had recovered from COVID-19. The collaborating institutions used their own protocols to collect whole blood in K2EDTA tubes. For TCRbeta analysis, collaborators shipped samples in one of three forms: frozen whole blood, isolated PBMCs, or DNA extracted from either of those sample types. The receptor chain draws on TRBV18 and TRBJ1-1; tentative D gene TRBD1, with 5 bases matching. The TCR comes from a woman aged 40 to 49 who had recovered from COVID-19. Sequenced input: peripheral blood. The CDR3: CASSLPGAWTEAFF. DNA sequence: TGTGCCAGCTCACTACCTGGGGCGTGGACTGAAGCTTTCTTT.